This T cell receptor (beta chain) was captured by sequencing in a study of preoperative IRX-2 immunotherapy in early breast cancer. Treatment: preoperative locoregional IRX-2 cytokine immunotherapy. Samples came from a phase Ib trial of preoperative locoregional IRX-2 cytokine immunotherapy. Sequencing was performed with immunoSEQ multiplex PCR; in TCRdb, only in-frame clones are kept and a portion is missing. There are about 43,000 clones in the sample; about 95% occur only once, and about 1.6% lies in the top ten. CDR3 size: 15 residues. V was clipped by 4 bases and J by 6 bases; unmatched bases: 9. Germline V lookup: CDR1 SGHNT, CDR2 YYREEE (reference sequence).

This rearrangement joins TRBV5-4 to TRBJ1-1; 10 nucleotides match TRBD1. This specimen was tumor tissue, taken after IRX-2 immunotherapy. The clonotype was recovered from a human donor with breast cancer. The CDR3 sequence is CASSLDRGLGAEAFF. The CDR3 DNA reads as TGTGCCAGCAGCCTGGACAGGGGGTTGGGCGCTGAAGCTTTCTTT.